This TCR beta chain stems from a study of technical replicates of blood from a handful of donors. TCRdb's copy holds only in-frame clones and misses some; the assay was immunoSEQ multiplex PCR. The data contain over 60,000 clones, approximately 93% of them singletons. Germline lookup yields CDR1 SQVTM and CDR2 ANQGSEA. This CDR3 is built from 14 residues. Between the trimmed V and J ends, which lost 6 bases and 0 bases, there was a span of 14 bases. Sequenced sample: T cells isolated from PBMCs. This TCR was recovered from a human donor in good health. The chain joins TRBV29-1 to TRBJ1-1; D ambiguous. CDR3 amino acids: CSVALQAMNTEAFF. The DNA for the CDR3 is TGCAGCGTCGCACTGCAGGCTATGAACACTGAAGCTTTCTTT.